These T cell receptor beta chains were read from a single sample in a study of type 1 and type 2 diabetes patients. TCRdb processed the multiplex PCR reads anew with MiXCR; each CDR3 protein has one entry. In the table there are under 300,000 distinct CDR3 sequences, around 47% of which are singletons. The source material was peripheral blood mononuclear cells (PBMCs). These receptors all come from a man between 18 and 35 years old with type 2 diabetes. CDR3s leave out the opening cysteine and the closing phenylalanine or tryptophan.

length	V	J	CDR3
12	TRBV29-1	TRBJ2-3	SARDLERTDTQY
10	TRBV30	TRBJ2-5	ALSGQQETQY
11	TRBV20-1	TRBJ2-7	SAEHYPRYEQY
13	TRBV20-1	TRBJ2-1	SARAQREAYNGQF
10	TRBV28	TRBJ1-1	ATGLLMTEAF
13	TRBV5-1	TRBJ1-2	ASSSLPTDTYGYT
14	TRBV20-1	TRBJ2-7	SARGTSGRAPYEQY
12	TRBV6-5	TRBJ1-5	ASSYTGKGQPQH
12	TRBV11-1	TRBJ2-1	ASSPFSGQGEQF
12	TRBV30	TRBJ2-6	AWSEGTGANVLT
14	TRBV5-1	TRBJ2-1	ASSLVSGRVYNEQF
13	TRBV27	TRBJ1-1	ASSFRSQGMSGAF
12	TRBV28	TRBJ2-2	ASMRGANTGELF
11	TRBV15	TRBJ2-3	ATLRPPADTQY
11	TRBV6-6	TRBJ2-1	ASASQGGNEQF
12	TRBV30	TRBJ1-4	AWGHRDANEKLF
11	TRBV7-2	TRBJ1-5	ASSLYSHQPQH
15	TRBV7-2	TRBJ2-7	ASSPSPGQAATYEQY
11	TRBV7-3	TRBJ2-3	AGSPGTTDTQY
10	TRBV6-5	TRBJ2-5	ASGSRQETQY
14	TRBV15	TRBJ2-2	ATSRDISGYGGELF
12	TRBV15	TRBJ2-7	ATSRDLGVYEQY
10	TRBV14	TRBJ2-1	ASSQHGYEQF
14	TRBV11-2	TRBJ2-5	ASSLSQIRGGGTQY
12	TRBV7-2	TRBJ1-1	ASSLGGDNTEAF
11	TRBV12-3/TRBV12-4	TRBJ2-2	ASSSTGDGELF
14	TRBV12-3/TRBV12-4	TRBJ2-3	ASSFGLAGGPDTQY
12	TRBV10-1	TRBJ1-2	ASKLQGANYGYT
13	TRBV5-1	TRBJ2-7	ASSGTGTRTYEQY
12	TRBV13	TRBJ2-7	ASSAASGIGEQY
11	TRBV10-3	TRBJ1-1	AISPGMEAEAF
11	TRBV12-3/TRBV12-4	TRBJ1-4	ASRGVSNEKLF
11	TRBV2	TRBJ1-2	ASSELVGNGYT
10	TRBV10-3	TRBJ1-5	AISESTQPQH
12	TRBV5-1	TRBJ1-3	ASSLDSTGNTIY
11	TRBV4-1	TRBJ1-6	ASTEGLKSPLH
13	TRBV29-1	TRBJ2-2	SVAGWGQDTGELF
12	TRBV5-1	TRBJ2-5	ASSLASVQETQY
8	TRBV25-1	TRBJ2-7	ASSDYEQY
9	TRBV20-1	TRBJ1-2	SLRVNYGYT
14	TRBV11-2	TRBJ1-6	ASSPNLIQGYSPLH
11	TRBV11-2	TRBJ1-1	ASSSFPHTEAF
13	TRBV5-8	TRBJ2-1	ASSQGQSPYNEQF
13	TRBV4-1	TRBJ2-5	ASSQENRKVETQY
11	TRBV6-4	TRBJ2-2	ASSAGGPGELF
12	TRBV18	TRBJ2-7	ASSPTSSSYEQY
12	TRBV29-1	TRBJ2-3	SVPGLSPTDTQY
11	TRBV2	TRBJ1-5	ASRVSWEQPQH
12	TRBV2	TRBJ1-5	ASRQQGNNQPQH
15	TRBV12-3/TRBV12-4	TRBJ2-7	ASSLRALLTGAAEQY
14	TRBV7-2	TRBJ1-1	ASSQDLGRVGTEAF